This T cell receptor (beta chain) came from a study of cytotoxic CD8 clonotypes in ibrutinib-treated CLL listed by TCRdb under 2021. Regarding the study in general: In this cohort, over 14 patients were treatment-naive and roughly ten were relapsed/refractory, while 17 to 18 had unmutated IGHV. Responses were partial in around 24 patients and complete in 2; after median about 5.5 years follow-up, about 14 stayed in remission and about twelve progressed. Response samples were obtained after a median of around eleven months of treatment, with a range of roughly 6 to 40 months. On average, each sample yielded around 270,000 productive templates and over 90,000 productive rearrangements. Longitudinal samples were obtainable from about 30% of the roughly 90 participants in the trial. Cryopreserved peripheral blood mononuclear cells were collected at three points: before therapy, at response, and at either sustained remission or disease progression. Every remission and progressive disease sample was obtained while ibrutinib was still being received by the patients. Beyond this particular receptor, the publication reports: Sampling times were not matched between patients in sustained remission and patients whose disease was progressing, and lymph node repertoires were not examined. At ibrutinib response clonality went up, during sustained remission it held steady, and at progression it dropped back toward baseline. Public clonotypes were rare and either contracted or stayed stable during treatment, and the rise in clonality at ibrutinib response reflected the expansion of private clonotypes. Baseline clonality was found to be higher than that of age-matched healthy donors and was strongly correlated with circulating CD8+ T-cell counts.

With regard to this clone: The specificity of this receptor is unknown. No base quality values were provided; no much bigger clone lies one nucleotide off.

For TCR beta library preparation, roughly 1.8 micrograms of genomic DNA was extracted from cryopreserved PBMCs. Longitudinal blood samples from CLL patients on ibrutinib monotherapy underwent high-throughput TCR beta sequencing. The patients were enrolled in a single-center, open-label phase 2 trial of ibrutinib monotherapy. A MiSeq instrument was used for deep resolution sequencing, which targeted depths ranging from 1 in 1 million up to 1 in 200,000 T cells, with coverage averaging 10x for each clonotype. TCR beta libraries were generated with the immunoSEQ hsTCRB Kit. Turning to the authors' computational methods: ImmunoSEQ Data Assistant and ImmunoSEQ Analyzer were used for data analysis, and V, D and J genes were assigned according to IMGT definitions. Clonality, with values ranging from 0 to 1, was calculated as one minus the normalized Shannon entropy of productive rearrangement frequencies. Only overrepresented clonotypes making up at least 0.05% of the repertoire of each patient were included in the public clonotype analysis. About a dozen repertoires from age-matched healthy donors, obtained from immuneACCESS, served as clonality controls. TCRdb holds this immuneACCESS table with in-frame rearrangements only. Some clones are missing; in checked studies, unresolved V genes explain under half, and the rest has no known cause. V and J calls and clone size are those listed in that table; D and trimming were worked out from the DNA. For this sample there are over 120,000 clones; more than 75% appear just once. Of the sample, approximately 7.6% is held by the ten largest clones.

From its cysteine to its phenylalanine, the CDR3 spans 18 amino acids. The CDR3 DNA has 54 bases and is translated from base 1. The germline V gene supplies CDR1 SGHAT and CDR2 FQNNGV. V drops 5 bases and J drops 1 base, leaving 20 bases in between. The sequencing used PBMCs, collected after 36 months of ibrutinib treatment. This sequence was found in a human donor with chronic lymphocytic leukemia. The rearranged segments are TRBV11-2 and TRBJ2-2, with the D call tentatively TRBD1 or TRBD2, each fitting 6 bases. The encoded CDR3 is CASSPLMLGGGNTGELFF. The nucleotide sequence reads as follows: TGTGCCAGCAGCCCCCTTATGTTGGGGGGCGGGAACACCGGGGAGCTGTTTTTT.